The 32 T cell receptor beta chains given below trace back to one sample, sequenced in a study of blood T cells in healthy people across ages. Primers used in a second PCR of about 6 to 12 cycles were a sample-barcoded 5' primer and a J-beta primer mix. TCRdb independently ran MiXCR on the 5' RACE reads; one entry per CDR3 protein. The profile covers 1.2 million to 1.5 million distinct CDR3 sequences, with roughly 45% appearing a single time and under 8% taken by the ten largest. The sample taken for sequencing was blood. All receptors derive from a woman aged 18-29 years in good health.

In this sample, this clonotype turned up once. This CDR3 is CASTVGQGRSYNEQYF. The CDR3, as DNA: TGTGCCAGCACAGTTGGGCAGGGCCGCTCCTACAATGAGCAGTACTTC. The chain employs TRBV7-2 and TRBJ2-1; a weak D match, TRBD1 (5 bases). The J call is in doubt because the DNA end fits TRBJ2-7 better. Germline loops: CDR1 SGHTA, CDR2 FQGNSA. The CDR3 sequence is 16 residues long.

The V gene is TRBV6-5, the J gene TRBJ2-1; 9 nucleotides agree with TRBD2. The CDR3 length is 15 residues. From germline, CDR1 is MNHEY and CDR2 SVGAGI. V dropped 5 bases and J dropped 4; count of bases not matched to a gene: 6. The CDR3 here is CASSRGLANYNEQFF. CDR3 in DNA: TGTGCCAGCAGTAGGGGACTAGCAAATTACAATGAGCAGTTCTTC.

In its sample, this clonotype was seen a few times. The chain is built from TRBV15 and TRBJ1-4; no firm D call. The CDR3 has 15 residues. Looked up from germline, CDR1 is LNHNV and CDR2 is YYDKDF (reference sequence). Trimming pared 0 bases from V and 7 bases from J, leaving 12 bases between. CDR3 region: CATSRDTVGSEKLFF. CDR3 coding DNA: TGTGCCACCAGCAGAGACACAGTTGGTAGTGAAAAACTGTTTTTT.

The CDR3 protein is CASSHYPGGSYEQYF. CDR3 nucleotide sequence: TGTGCCAGCAGCCATTACCCCGGGGGCTCCTACGAGCAGTACTTC. The chain recombines TRBV14 with TRBJ2-7, with D perhaps matching TRBD2 (6 bases). The CDR3 spans 15 residues. CDR1 and CDR2 (germline): SGHDN, FVKESK. V gave up 3 bases and J gave up 0 bases, with 12 bases separating them.

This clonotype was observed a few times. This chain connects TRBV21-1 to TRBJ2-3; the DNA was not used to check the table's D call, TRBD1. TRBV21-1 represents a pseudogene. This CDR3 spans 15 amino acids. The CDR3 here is CASSFRGPSTDTQYF. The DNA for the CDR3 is TGTGCCAGCAGCTTTAGAGGCCCGAGCACAGATACGCAGTATTTT.

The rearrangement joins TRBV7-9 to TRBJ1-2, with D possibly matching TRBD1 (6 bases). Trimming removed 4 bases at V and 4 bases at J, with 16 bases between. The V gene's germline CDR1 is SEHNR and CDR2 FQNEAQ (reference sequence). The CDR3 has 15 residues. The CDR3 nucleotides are TGTGCCAGCAGCTCGGATGGGGGCCGGGGCTATGGCTACACCTTC. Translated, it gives CASSSDGGRGYGYTF.

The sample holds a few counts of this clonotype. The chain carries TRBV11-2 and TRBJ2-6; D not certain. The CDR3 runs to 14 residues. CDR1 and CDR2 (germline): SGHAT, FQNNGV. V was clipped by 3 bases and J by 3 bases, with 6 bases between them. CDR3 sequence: CASSFGHGANVLTF. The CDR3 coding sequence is TGTGCCAGCAGCTTCGGGCATGGGGCCAACGTCCTGACTTTC.

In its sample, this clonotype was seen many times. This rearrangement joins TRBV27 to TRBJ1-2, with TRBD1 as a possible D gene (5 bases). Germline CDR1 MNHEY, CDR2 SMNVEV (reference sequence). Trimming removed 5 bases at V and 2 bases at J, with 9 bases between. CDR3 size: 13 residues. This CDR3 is CASSPRQNYGYTF. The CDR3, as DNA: TGTGCCAGCAGTCCTAGACAGAACTATGGCTACACCTTC.

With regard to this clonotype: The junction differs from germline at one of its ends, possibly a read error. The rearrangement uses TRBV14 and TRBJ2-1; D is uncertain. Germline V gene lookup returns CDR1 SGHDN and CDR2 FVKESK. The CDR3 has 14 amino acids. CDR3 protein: CVSSHRATNNEQFF. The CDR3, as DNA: TGTGTCAGCAGCCACCGGGCCACTAACAATGAGCAGTTCTTC. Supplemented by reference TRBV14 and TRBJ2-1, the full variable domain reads EAGVTQFPSHSVIEKGQTVTLRCDPISGHDNLYWYRRVMGKEIKFLLHFVKESKQDESGMPNNRFLAERTGGTYSTLKVQPAELEDSGVYFCVSSHRATNNEQFFGPGTRLTVL.

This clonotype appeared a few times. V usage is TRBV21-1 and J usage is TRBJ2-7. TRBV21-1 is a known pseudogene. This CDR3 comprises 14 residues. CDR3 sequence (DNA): TGTGCCAGCAGCAAAGTTACTAGCTGCTACGAGCAGTACTTC. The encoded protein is CASSKVTSCYEQYF.

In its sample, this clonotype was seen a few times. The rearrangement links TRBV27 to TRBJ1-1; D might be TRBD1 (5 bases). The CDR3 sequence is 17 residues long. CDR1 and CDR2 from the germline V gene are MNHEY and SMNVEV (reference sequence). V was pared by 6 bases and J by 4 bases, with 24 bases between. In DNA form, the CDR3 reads TGTGCCAGCAGCCCCGGCAGGGATGATTGGGCAGGCACTGAAGCTTTCTTT. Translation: CASSPGRDDWAGTEAFF.

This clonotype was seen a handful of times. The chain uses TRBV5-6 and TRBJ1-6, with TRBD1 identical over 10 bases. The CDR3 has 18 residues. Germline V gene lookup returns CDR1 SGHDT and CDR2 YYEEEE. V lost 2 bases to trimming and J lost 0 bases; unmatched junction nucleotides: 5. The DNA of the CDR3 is TGTGCCAGCAGCTTAGGGACAGGGGCGAGCTCCTATAATTCACCCCTCCACTTT. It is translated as CASSLGTGASSYNSPLHF.

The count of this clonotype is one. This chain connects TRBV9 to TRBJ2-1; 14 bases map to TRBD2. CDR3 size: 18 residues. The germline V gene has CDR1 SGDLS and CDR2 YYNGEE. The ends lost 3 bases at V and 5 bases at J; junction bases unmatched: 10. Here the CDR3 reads CASSGPLGLAGVDNEQFF. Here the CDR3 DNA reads TGTGCCAGCAGCGGGCCTTTGGGACTAGCGGGAGTCGACAATGAGCAGTTCTTC.

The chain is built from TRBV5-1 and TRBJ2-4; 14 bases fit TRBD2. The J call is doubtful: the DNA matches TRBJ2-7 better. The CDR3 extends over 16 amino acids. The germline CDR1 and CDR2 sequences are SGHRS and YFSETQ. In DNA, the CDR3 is TGCGCCAGCAGCCCAAGGACTAGCGGGGGGTACTACGAGCAGTACTTC. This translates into CASSPRTSGGYYEQYF.

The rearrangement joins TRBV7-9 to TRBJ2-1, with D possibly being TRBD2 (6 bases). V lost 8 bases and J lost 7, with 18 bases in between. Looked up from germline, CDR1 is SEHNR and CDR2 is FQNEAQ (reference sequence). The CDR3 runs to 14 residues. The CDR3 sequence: CASFRAGLKNEQFF. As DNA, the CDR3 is TGTGCCAGCTTCCGAGCGGGCCTTAAAAATGAGCAGTTCTTC. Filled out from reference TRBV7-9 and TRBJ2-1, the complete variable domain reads DTGVSQNPRHKITKRGQNVTFRCDPISEHNRLYWYRQTLGQGPEFLTYFQNEAQLEKSRLLSDRFSAERPKGSFSTLEIQRTEQGDSAMYLCASFRAGLKNEQFFGPGTRLTVL.

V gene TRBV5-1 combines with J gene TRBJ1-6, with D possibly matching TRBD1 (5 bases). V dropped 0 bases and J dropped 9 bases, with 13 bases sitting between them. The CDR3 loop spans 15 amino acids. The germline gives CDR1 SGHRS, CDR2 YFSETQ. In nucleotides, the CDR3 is TGCGCCAGCAGCTTGGACACCGGGACGGGTTCACCCCTCCACTTT. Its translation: CASSLDTGTGSPLHF.

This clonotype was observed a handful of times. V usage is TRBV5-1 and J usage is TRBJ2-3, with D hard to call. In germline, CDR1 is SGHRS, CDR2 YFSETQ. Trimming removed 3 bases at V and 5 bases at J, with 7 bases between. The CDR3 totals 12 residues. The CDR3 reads CASSSGQDTQYF. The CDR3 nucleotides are TGCGCCAGCAGCTCTGGTCAAGATACGCAGTATTTT.

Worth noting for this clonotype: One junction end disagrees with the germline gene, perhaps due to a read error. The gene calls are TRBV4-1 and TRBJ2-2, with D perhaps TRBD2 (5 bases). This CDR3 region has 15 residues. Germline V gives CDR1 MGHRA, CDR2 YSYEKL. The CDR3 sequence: CAGSYGGSWAGELFF. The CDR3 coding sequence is TGCGCCGGCAGCTACGGAGGCAGTTGGGCCGGGGAGCTGTTTTTT.

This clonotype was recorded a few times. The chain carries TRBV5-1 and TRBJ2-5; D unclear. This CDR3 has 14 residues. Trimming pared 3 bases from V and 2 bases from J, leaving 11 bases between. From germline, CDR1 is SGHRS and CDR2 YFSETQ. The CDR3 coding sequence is TGCGCCAGCAGCTACCTAAAGATACAAGAGACCCAGTACTTC. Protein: CASSYLKIQETQYF.

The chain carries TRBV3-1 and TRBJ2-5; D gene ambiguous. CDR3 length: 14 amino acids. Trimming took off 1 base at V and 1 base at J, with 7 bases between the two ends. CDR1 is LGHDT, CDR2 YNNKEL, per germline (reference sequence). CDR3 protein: CASSQVDLQETQYF. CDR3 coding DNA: TGTGCCAGCAGCCAAGTGGACCTCCAAGAGACCCAGTACTTC.

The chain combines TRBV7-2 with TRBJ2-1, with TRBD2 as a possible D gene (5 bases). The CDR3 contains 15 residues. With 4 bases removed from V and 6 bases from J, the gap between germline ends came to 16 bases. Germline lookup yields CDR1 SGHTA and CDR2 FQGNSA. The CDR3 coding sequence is TGTGCCAGCAGCTCCTCGACACAACTAGTCAATGAGCAGTTCTTC. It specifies CASSSSTQLVNEQFF.

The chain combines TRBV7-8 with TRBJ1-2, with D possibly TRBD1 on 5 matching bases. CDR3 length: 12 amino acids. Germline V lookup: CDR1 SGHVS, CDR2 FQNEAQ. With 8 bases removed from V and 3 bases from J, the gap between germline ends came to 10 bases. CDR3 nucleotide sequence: TGTGCCAGCCAGGGATTCGACTATGGCTACACCTTC. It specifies CASQGFDYGYTF. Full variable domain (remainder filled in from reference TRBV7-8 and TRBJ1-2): GAGVSQSPRYKVAKRGQDVALRCDPISGHVSLFWYQQALGQGPEFLTYFQNEAQLDKSGLPSDRFFAERPEGSVSTLKIQRTQQEDSAVYLCASQGFDYGYTFGSGTRLTVV.

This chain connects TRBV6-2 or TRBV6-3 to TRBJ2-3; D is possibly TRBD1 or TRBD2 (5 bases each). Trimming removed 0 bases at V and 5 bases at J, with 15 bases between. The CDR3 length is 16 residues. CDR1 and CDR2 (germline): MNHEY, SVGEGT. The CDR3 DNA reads TGTGCCAGCAGTTACTCAGAGGGGACCGCTGGAGATACGCAGTATTTT. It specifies CASSYSEGTAGDTQYF.

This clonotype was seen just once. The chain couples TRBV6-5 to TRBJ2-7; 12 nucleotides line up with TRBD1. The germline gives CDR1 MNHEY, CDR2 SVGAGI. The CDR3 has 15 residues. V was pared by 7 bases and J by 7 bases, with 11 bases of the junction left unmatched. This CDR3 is CASTVSGTGGWEQYF. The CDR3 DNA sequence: TGTGCCAGCACGGTATCCGGGACAGGGGGCTGGGAGCAGTACTTC.

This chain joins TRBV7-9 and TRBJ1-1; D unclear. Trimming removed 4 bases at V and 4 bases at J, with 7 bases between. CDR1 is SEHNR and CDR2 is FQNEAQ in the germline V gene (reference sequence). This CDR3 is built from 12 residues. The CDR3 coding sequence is TGTGCCAGCAGCTCCTTCCCCACTGAAGCTTTCTTT. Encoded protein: CASSSFPTEAFF.

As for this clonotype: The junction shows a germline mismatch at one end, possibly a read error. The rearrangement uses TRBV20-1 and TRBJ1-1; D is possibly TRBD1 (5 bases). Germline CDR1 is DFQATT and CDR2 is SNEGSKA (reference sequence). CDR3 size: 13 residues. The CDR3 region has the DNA TGCAGTGCTAGGGGGCAGTCGGTCCTTGAAACTTTCTTT. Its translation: CSARGQSVLETFF.

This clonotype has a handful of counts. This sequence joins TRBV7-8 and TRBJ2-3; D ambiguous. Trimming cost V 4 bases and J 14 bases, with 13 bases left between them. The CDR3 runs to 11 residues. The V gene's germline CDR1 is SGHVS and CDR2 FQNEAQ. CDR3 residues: CASSSGLRRYF. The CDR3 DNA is TGTGCCAGCAGCTCCGGTCTGAGGAGGTATTTT. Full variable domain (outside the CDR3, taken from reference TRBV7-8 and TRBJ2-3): GAGVSQSPRYKVAKRGQDVALRCDPISGHVSLFWYQQALGQGPEFLTYFQNEAQLDKSGLPSDRFFAERPEGSVSTLKIQRTQQEDSAVYLCASSSGLRRYFGPGTRLTVL.

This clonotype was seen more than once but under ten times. The CDR3 sequence: CATCRDLQGINEKLFF. The CDR3 DNA sequence: TGTGCCACCTGCCGGGACCTACAGGGAATTAATGAAAAACTGTTTTTT. V is TRBV10-3 and J is TRBJ1-4, with D possibly TRBD1 on 6 matching bases. V lost 10 bases and J 4 bases, leaving 22 bases between the germline ends. The CDR3 runs to 16 residues. CDR1 is ENHRY and CDR2 is SYGVKD in the germline V gene.

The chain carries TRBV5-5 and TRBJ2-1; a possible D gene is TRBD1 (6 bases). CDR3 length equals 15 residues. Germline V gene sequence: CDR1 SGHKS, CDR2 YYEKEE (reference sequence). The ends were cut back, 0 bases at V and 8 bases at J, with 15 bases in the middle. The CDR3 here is CASSLAPGPGDEQFF. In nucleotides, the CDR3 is TGTGCCAGCAGCTTGGCCCCAGGGCCAGGGGATGAGCAGTTCTTC.

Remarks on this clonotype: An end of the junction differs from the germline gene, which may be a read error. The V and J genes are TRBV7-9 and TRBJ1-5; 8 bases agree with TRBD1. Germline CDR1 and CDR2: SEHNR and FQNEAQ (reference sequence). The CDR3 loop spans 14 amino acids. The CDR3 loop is CACSGQGDNQPQHF. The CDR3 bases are TGTGCCTGCAGCGGACAGGGCGACAATCAGCCCCAGCATTTT.

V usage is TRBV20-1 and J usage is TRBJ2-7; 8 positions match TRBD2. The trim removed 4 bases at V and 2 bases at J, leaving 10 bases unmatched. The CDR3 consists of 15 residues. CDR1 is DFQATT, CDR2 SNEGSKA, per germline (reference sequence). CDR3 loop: CSAKGPAGGTYEQYF. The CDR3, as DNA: TGCAGTGCTAAGGGTCCGGCGGGGGGAACCTACGAGCAGTACTTC.

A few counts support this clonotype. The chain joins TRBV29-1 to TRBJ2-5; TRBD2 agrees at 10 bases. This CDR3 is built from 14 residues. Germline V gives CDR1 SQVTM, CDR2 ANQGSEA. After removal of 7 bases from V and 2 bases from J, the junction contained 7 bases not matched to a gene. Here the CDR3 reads CSGNLAGAQETQYF. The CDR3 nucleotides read TGCAGCGGGAATCTAGCGGGGGCACAAGAGACCCAGTACTTC.